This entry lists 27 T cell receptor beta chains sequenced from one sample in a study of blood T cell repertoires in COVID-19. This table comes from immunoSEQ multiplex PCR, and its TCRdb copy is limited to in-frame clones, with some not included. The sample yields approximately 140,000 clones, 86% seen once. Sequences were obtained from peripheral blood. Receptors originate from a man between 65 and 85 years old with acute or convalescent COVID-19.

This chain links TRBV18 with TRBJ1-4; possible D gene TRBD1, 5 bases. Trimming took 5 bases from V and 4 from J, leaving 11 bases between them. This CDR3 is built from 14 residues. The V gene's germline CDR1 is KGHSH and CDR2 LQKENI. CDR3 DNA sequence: TGTGCCAGCTCAGCGACAGAGTTTAATGAAAAACTGTTTTTT. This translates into CASSATEFNEKLFF. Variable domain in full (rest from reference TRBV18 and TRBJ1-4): NAGVMQNPRHLVRRRGQEARLRCSPMKGHSHVYWYRQLPEEGLKFMVYLQKENIIDESGMPKERFSAEFPKEGPSILRIQQVVRGDSAAYFCASSATEFNEKLFFGSGTQLSVL.

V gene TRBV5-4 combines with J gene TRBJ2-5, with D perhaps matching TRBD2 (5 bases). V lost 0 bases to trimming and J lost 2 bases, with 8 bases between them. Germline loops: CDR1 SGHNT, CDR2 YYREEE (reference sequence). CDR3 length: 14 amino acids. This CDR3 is CASSLERRQETQYF. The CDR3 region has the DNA TGTGCCAGCAGCTTGGAGAGGAGGCAAGAGACCCAGTACTTC.

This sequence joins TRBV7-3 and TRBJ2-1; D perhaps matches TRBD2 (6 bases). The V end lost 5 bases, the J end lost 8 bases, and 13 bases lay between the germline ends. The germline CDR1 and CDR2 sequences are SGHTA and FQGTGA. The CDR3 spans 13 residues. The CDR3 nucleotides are TGTGCCAGCAGCCCCTGGGGACTTGATGAGCAGTTCTTC. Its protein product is CASSPWGLDEQFF.

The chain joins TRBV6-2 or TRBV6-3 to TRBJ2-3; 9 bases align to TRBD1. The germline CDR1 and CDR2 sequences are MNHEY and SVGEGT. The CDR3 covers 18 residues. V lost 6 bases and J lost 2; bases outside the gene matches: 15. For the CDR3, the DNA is TGTGCCAGCAGCCCCCTGAAGACAGGGGGGAAATTCACAGATACGCAGTATTTT. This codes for CASSPLKTGGKFTDTQYF.

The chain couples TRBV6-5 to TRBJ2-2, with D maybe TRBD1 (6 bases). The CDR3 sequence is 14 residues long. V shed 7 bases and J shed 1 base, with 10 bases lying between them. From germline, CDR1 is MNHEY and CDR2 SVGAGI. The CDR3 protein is CASKQGRNTGELFF. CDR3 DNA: TGTGCCAGCAAGCAGGGGCGGAACACCGGGGAGCTGTTTTTT.

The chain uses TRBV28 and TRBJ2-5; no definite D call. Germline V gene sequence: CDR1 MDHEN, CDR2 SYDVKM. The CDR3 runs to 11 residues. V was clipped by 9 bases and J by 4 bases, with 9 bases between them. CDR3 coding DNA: TGTGCCAGTTCCTGGGCAGAGACCCAGTACTTC. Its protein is CASSWAETQYF.

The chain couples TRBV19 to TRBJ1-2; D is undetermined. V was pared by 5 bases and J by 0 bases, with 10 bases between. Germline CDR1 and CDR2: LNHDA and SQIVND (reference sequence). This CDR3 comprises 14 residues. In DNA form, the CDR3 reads TGTGCCAGTAGTCTTCAGGCCACTAACTATGGCTACACCTTC. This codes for CASSLQATNYGYTF.

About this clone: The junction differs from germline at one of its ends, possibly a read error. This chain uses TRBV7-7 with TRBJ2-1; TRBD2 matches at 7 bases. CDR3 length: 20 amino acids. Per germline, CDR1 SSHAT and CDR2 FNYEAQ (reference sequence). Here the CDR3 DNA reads TGTGCTAGCAGCTTAGAAGTGGGCCGCGGGAGACCCATTTCCTACAATGAGCAGTTCTTC. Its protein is CASSLEVGRGRPISYNEQFF.

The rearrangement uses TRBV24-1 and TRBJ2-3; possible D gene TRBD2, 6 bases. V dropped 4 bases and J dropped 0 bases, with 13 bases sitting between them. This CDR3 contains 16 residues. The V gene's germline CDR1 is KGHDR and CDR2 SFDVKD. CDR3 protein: CATSDGQAGSTDTQYF. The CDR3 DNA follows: TGTGCCACCAGTGACGGCCAGGCGGGAAGCACAGATACGCAGTATTTT.

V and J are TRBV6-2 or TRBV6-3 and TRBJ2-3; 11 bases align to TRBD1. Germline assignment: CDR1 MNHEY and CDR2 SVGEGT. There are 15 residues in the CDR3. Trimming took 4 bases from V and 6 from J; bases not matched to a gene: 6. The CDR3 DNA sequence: TGTGCCAGCAGTTCGGACAGGGGGCGAGGTGATACGCAGTATTTT. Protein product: CASSSDRGRGDTQYF.

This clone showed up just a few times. The CDR3: CASPGTRDRVYEQYF. CDR3 nucleotide sequence: TGTGCCAGCCCGGGGACCCGGGACAGGGTTTACGAGCAGTACTTC. This chain links TRBV18 with TRBJ2-7; TRBD1 agrees at 9 bases. V was clipped by 8 bases and J by 4 bases; unmatched bases: 12. This CDR3 is 15 amino acids long. From germline, CDR1 is KGHSH and CDR2 LQKENI.

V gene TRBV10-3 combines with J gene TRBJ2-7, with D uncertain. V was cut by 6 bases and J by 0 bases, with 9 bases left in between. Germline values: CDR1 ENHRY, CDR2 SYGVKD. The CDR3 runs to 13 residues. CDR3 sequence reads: CAISQTSSYEQYF. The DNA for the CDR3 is TGTGCCATCAGCCAGACAAGCTCCTACGAGCAGTACTTC.

The CDR3 region is CAYTGFYEQYF. In DNA form, the CDR3 reads TGTGCCTATACAGGGTTCTACGAGCAGTACTTC. The chain recombines TRBV30 with TRBJ2-7, with D maybe TRBD1 (6 bases). Germline V gene sequence: CDR1 GTSNPN, CDR2 SVGIG (reference sequence). V was pared by 7 bases and J by 3 bases, with 10 bases between. This CDR3 has 11 amino acids.

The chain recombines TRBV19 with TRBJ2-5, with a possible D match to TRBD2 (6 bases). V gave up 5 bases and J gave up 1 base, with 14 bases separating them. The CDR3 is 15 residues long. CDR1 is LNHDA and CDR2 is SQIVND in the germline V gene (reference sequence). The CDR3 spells CASSPRTTAQETQYF. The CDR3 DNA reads TGTGCCAGTAGTCCCAGGACTACCGCCCAAGAGACCCAGTACTTC. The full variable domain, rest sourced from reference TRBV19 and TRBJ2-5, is DGGITQSPKYLFRKEGQNVTLSCEQNLNHDAMYWYRQDPGQGLRLIYYSQIVNDFQKGDIAEGYSVSREKKESFPLTVTSAQKNPTAFYLCASSPRTTAQETQYFGPGTRLLVL.

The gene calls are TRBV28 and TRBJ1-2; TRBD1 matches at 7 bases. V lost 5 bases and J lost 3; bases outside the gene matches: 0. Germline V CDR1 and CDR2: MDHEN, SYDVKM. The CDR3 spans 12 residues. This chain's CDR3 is CASSQGDYGYTF. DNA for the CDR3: TGTGCCAGCAGTCAGGGGGACTATGGCTACACCTTC.

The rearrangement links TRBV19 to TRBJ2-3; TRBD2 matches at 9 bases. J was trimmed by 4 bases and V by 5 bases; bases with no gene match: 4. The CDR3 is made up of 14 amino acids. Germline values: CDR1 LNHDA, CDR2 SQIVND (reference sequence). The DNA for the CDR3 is TGTGCCAGTAGTGCCCAGCGGGGGGCAGATACGCAGTATTTT. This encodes CASSAQRGADTQYF.

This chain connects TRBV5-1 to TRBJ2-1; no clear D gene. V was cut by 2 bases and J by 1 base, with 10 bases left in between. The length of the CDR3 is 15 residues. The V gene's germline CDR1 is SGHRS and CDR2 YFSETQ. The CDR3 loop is CASSFRDTSYNEQFF. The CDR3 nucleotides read TGCGCCAGCAGCTTCCGAGACACTTCCTACAATGAGCAGTTCTTC.

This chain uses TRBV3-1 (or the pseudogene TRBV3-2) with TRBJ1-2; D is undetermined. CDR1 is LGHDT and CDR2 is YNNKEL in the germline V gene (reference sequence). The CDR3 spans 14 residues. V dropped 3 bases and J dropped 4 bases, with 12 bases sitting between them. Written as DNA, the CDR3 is TGTGCCAGCAGCCAGGGAGGGCAGAGCTATGGCTACACCTTC. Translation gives CASSQGGQSYGYTF.

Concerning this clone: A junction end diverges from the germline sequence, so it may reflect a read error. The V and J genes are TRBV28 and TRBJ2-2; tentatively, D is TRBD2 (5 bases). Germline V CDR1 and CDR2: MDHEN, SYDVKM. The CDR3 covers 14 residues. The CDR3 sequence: CATPASGVTGKLFF. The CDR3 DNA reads TGTGCCACCCCGGCTAGTGGGGTCACCGGGAAGCTGTTTTTT.

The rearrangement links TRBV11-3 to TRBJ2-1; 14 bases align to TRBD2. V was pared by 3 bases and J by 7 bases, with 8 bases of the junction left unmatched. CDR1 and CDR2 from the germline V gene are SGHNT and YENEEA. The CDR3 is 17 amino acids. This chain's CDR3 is CASSLRTGTSGRNEQFF. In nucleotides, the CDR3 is TGTGCCAGCAGCTTGAGAACCGGGACTAGCGGGAGAAATGAGCAGTTCTTC.

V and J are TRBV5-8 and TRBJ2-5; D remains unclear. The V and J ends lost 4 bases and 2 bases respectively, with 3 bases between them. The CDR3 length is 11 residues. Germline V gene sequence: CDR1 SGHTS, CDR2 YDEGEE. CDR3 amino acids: CASSPQETQYF. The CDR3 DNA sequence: TGTGCCAGCAGCCCGCAAGAGACCCAGTACTTC.

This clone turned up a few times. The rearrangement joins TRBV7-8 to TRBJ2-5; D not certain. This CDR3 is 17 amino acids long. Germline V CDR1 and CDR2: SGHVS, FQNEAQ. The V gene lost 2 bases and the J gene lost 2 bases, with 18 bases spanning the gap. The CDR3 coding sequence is TGTGCCAGCAGCTTATCCGTCTCCATCACTCCTCAAGAGACCCAGTACTTC. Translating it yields CASSLSVSITPQETQYF.

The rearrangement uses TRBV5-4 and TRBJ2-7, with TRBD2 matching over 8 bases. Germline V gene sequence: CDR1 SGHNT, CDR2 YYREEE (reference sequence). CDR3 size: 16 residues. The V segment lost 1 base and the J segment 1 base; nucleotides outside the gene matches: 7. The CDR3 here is CASSLSPIAGSYEQYF. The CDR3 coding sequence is TGTGCCAGCAGCTTGTCGCCAATAGCGGGATCCTACGAGCAGTACTTC.

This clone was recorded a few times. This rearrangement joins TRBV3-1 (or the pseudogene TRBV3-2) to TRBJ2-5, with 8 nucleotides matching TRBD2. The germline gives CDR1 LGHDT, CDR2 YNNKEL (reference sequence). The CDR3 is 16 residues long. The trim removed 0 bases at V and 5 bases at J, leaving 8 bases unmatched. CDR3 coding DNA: TGTGCCAGCAGCCAAGATTTGGTAGCGGGATCTGAGACCCAGTACTTC. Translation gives CASSQDLVAGSETQYF.

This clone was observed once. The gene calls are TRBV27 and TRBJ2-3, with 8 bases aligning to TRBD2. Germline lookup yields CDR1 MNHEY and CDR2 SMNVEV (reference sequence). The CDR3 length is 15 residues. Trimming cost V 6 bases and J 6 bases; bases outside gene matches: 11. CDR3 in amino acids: CASSKPGLESDTQYF. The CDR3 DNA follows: TGTGCCAGCAGCAAACCGGGACTAGAGTCGGATACGCAGTATTTT.

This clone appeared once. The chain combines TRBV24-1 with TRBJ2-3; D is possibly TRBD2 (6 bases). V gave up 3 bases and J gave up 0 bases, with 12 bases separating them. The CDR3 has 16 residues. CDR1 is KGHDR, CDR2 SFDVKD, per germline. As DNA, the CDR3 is TGTGCCACCAGTGATGTGGGGGGAGATAGCACAGATACGCAGTATTTT. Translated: CATSDVGGDSTDTQYF.

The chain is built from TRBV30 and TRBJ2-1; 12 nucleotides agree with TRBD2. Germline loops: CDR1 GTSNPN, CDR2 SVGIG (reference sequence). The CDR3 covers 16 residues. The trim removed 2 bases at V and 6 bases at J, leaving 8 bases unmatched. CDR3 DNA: TGTGCCTGGAGTTCTAGCGGGAGGGCCCTCGGCAATGAGCAGTTCTTC. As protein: CAWSSSGRALGNEQFF.